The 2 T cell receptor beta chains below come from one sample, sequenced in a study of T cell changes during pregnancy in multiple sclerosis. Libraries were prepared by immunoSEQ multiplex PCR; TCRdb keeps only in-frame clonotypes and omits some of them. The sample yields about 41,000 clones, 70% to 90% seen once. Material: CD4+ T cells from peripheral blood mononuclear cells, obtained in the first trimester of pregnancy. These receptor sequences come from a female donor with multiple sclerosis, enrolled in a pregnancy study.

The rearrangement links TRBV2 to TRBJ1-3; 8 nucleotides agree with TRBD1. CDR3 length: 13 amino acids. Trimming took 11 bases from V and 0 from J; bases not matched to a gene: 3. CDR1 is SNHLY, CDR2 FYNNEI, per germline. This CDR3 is CAATGGSGNTIYF. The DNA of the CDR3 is TGTGCCGCAACAGGGGGCTCTGGAAACACCATATATTTT.

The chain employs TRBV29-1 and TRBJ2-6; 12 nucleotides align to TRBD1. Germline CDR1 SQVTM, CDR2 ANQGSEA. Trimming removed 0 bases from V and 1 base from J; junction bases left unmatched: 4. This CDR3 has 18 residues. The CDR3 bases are TGCAGCGTTGAAGAGCGGGACAGGGGGCGTTCTGGGGCCAACGTCCTGACTTTC. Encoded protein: CSVEERDRGRSGANVLTF. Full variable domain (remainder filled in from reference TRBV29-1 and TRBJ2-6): SAVISQKPSRDICQRGTSLTIQCQVDSQVTMMFWYRQQPGQSLTLIATANQGSEATYESGFVIDKFPISRPNLTFSTLTVSNMSPEDSSIYLCSVEERDRGRSGANVLTFGAGSRLTVL.